Below, 28 T cell receptor beta chains from the same sample are listed, as sequenced in a study of cytomegalovirus exposure and HLA in healthy donors (dated by TCRdb to 2016 to 2017). Preparation of the library involved the immunoSEQ multiplex PCR assay. For the multiplex PCR, a mixture combining 60 forward primers for TCR Vbeta segments and 13 reverse primers for TCR Jbeta segments was used. TCRdb retrieved this table from immuneACCESS and kept in-frame rearrangements only. Not all clones are present; in checked studies, unresolved V genes account for under half, and no reason is known for the remainder. The sample data list fewer than 200,000 clones, and around 83% of these were observed just once. The top ten clones comprise around 1.7% of the sample. Material for sequencing was PBMCs. The receptors were gathered from a woman aged 18-30 years in good health and CMV-seronegative.

This clone was observed a single time. The chain is built from TRBV18 and TRBJ2-3; 11 bases match TRBD1. This CDR3 contains 20 residues. CDR1 KGHSH and CDR2 LQKENI come from the germline V gene. Losses at the gene ends were 2 bases for V and 4 bases for J; bases not matched to a gene: 17. As DNA, the CDR3 is TGTGCCAGCTCACCAAAGGACAGGGGGCACCAGCGGGAGATTGCAGATACGCAGTATTTT. It specifies CASSPKDRGHQREIADTQYF.

This chain connects TRBV6-1 to TRBJ2-1; 14 nucleotides line up with TRBD2. Germline CDR1 reads MNHNS; CDR2 reads SASEGT. The CDR3 consists of 17 residues. J gave up 9 bases and V 1 base, and 8 bases lay outside the gene matches. CDR3 sequence (DNA): TGTGCCAGCAGTGAAGGCGGGACTAGCGGGAGCAAGCGTGAGCAGTTCTTC. Protein sequence: CASSEGGTSGSKREQFF.

This clone was counted only a few times. V gene TRBV5-6 combines with J gene TRBJ1-1; D gene unclear. Per the germline V gene, CDR1 is SGHDT and CDR2 is YYEEEE. There are 14 residues in the CDR3. V gave up 1 base and J gave up 4 bases, with 11 bases separating them. The DNA of the CDR3 is TGTGCCAGCAGCTTGCCGGCAGCGGGCACTGAAGCTTTCTTT. Its translation: CASSLPAAGTEAFF.

The rearrangement joins TRBV11-3 to TRBJ1-2; D unresolved. The CDR3 extends over 13 amino acids. The germline gives CDR1 SGHNT, CDR2 YENEEA. V lost 5 bases to trimming and J lost 4 bases, with 11 bases between them. The CDR3 region has the DNA TGTGCCAGCAGCCATTCGGCGGTCTATGGCTACACCTTC. This gives the protein CASSHSAVYGYTF.

The chain's CDR3 is CASSSHVTDTQYF. The CDR3 DNA follows: TGTGCCAGCAGCTCCCATGTCACAGATACGCAGTATTTT. The chain is built from TRBV5-6 and TRBJ2-3; D gene ambiguous. With 3 bases removed from V and 2 bases from J, the gap between germline ends came to 7 bases. The CDR3 has 13 amino acids. Looked up from germline, CDR1 is SGHDT and CDR2 is YYEEEE.

The chain employs TRBV27 and TRBJ2-1; a weak D match, TRBD1 (6 bases). Between the trimmed V and J ends, which lost 10 bases and 4 bases, there was a span of 17 bases. Per germline, CDR1 MNHEY and CDR2 SMNVEV (reference sequence). This CDR3 is built from 14 residues. This CDR3 reads CATARTAAYNEQFF. CDR3 sequence (DNA): TGTGCCACGGCCCGGACAGCGGCGTACAATGAGCAGTTCTTC.

This sequence joins TRBV27 and TRBJ1-2, with TRBD1 matching 10 bases. CDR3 length equals 15 residues. Looked up from germline, CDR1 is MNHEY and CDR2 is SMNVEV (reference sequence). The J segment lost 5 bases and the V segment lost 6 bases, leaving 9 bases of the junction unmatched. CDR3 protein: CASRTGQGRNYGYTF. The CDR3 DNA reads TGTGCCAGCAGGACGGGACAGGGGCGCAATTATGGCTACACCTTC.

The chain has TRBV10-3 and TRBJ1-5, with 7 bases identical to TRBD1. J lost 4 bases, V lost 3 bases, and 6 bases had no gene match. In germline, CDR1 is ENHRY, CDR2 SYGVKD. The CDR3 totals 15 residues. This CDR3 is CAISDFDRDNQPQHF. In nucleotides, the CDR3 is TGTGCCATCAGTGATTTCGACAGGGATAATCAGCCCCAGCATTTT.

This rearrangement joins TRBV13 to TRBJ2-1; TRBD2 might be the D (5 bases). Trimming stripped 5 bases from V and 0 bases from J, with 11 bases between. Germline lookup yields CDR1 PRHDT and CDR2 FYEKMQ (reference sequence). The CDR3 has 15 amino acids. The CDR3 protein is CASSGRLSSYNEQFF. The CDR3 region has the DNA TGTGCCAGCAGCGGGAGATTGAGCTCCTACAATGAGCAGTTCTTC.

The V gene is TRBV7-9, the J gene TRBJ1-1; TRBD1 is a possible D gene (5 bases). There are 13 residues in the CDR3. CDR1 is SEHNR, CDR2 FQNEAQ, per germline (reference sequence). V lost 3 bases and J lost 4, with 9 bases in between. The CDR3, as DNA: TGTGCCAGCAGCTTGGGGGAGGCCACTGAAGCTTTCTTT. Translation gives CASSLGEATEAFF.

This sequence joins TRBV28 and TRBJ1-1; no clear D. Germline CDR1 is MDHEN and CDR2 is SYDVKM. V was trimmed by 7 bases and J by 0 bases, leaving 9 bases between them. CDR3 length: 13 amino acids. CDR3 region: CASIGFLNTEAFF. The CDR3 coding sequence is TGTGCCAGCATCGGGTTTTTGAACACTGAAGCTTTCTTT. The full variable domain, its missing parts supplied by reference TRBV28 and TRBJ1-1, is DVKVTQSSRYLVKRTGEKVFLECVQDMDHENMFWYRQDPGLGLRLIYFSYDVKMKEKGDIPEGYSVSREKKERFSLILESASTNQTSMYLCASIGFLNTEAFFGQGTRLTVV.

The rearrangement uses TRBV10-1 and TRBJ2-3, with 11 bases fitting TRBD1. The CDR3 has 16 amino acids. V was clipped by 0 bases and J by 4 bases; unmatched bases: 3. Germline V gene lookup returns CDR1 WNHNN and CDR2 SYGVQD (reference sequence). DNA of the CDR3: TGCGCCAGCAGTGAGTCCCTGGGACAGGGGGCAGATACGCAGTATTTT. This codes for CASSESLGQGADTQYF.

V is TRBV21-1 and J is TRBJ2-7; TRBD2, as called in the table, went unchecked against the DNA. TRBV21-1 is assigned pseudogene status. This CDR3 is built from 19 residues. CDR3 sequence reads: CASSTKTSGPNIATYEQYV. CDR3 nucleotide sequence: TGTGCCAGCAGCACAAAGACTAGCGGGCCTAACATCGCCACCTACGAGCAGTACGTC.

This clone was found once. This sequence joins TRBV14 and TRBJ2-1; 13 nucleotides line up with TRBD2. Germline CDR1 is SGHDN and CDR2 is FVKESK. CDR3 size: 16 residues. V shed 3 bases, J shed 4 bases, and the junction held 3 bases outside the gene matches. CDR3 sequence reads: CASSQGLAGSYNEQFF. The CDR3 nucleotides are TGTGCCAGCAGCCAGGGACTAGCGGGATCTTACAATGAGCAGTTCTTC. Looking up the rest from reference TRBV14 and TRBJ2-1 gives the full variable domain: EAGVTQFPSHSVIEKGQTVTLRCDPISGHDNLYWYRRVMGKEIKFLLHFVKESKQDESGMPNNRFLAERTGGTYSTLKVQPAELEDSGVYFCASSQGLAGSYNEQFFGPGTRLTVL.

The chain joins TRBV28 to TRBJ1-1; D is ambiguous. The CDR3 is 14 amino acids. V lost 6 bases to trimming and J lost 4 bases, with 15 bases between them. Germline loops: CDR1 MDHEN, CDR2 SYDVKM. The CDR3 coding sequence is TGTGCCAGCAGACTATACAGCGAGGGCACTGAAGCTTTCTTT. The encoded protein is CASRLYSEGTEAFF.

V usage is TRBV5-1 and J usage is TRBJ2-1, with 9 bases lining up with TRBD2. The CDR3 length is 18 residues. Germline V gives CDR1 SGHRS, CDR2 YFSETQ. The trim removed 2 bases at V and 0 bases at J, leaving 9 bases unmatched. The chain's CDR3 is CASSFPRSSGNSYNEQFF. In DNA form, the CDR3 reads TGCGCCAGCAGCTTCCCCCGGTCTAGCGGGAACTCCTACAATGAGCAGTTCTTC.

The gene calls are TRBV30 and TRBJ1-2; D gene unclear. CDR3 length equals 13 residues. Trimming stripped 0 bases from V and 8 bases from J, with 13 bases between. Germline V gene data show CDR1 as GTSNPN and CDR2 as SVGIG (reference sequence). The CDR3 loop reads CAWSVEEVRGYTF. The CDR3 coding sequence is TGTGCCTGGAGTGTAGAAGAGGTTCGGGGCTACACCTTC.

The chain links TRBV7-2 to TRBJ2-7, with 8 positions matching TRBD2. V lost 7 bases and J lost 3; bases outside the gene matches: 8. This CDR3 contains 14 residues. In germline, CDR1 is SGHTA, CDR2 FQGNSA. DNA of the CDR3: TGTGCCAGCACCTTTGGAGCGGGAGACTACGAGCAGTACTTC. Amino acid sequence: CASTFGAGDYEQYF.

This sequence joins TRBV7-2 and TRBJ2-5; 7 positions agree with TRBD2. The DNA end is more similar to TRBJ2-7, so the J call may be wrong. Germline lookup yields CDR1 SGHTA and CDR2 FQGNSA. The CDR3 covers 14 residues. In nucleotides, the CDR3 is TGTGCCAGCAGCTTATCTCTAGCGGATTACGAGCAGTACTTC. Translating gives CASSLSLADYEQYF.

The V and J genes are TRBV27 and TRBJ1-5; D gene uncertain. The CDR3 consists of 15 residues. Germline CDR1 is MNHEY and CDR2 is SMNVEV (reference sequence). V shed 2 bases and J shed 4 bases, with 12 bases lying between them. In nucleotides, the CDR3 is TGTGCCAGCAGTTTAGGAGGGCCGGGAAATCAGCCCCAGCATTTT. This codes for CASSLGGPGNQPQHF.

V is TRBV6-5 and J is TRBJ1-1, with 8 bases identical to TRBD1. With V trimmed by 6 bases and J by 2 bases, 8 bases remained unmatched. There are 15 residues in the CDR3. Germline CDR1 is MNHEY and CDR2 is SVGAGI. CDR3 sequence: CASRTLTGANTEAFF. The CDR3, as DNA: TGTGCCAGCAGGACGTTGACAGGGGCCAACACTGAAGCTTTCTTT.

The genes are TRBV28 and TRBJ1-2; 7 positions match TRBD1. V lost 4 bases and J lost 9; bases outside the gene matches: 20. Germline V gene lookup returns CDR1 MDHEN and CDR2 SYDVKM. The CDR3 is 17 residues long. CDR3 residues: CASSSFPSYDREESYTF. The CDR3 coding sequence is TGTGCCAGCAGTTCCTTCCCTTCCTACGACAGGGAGGAGAGCTACACCTTC.

The count of this clone is one. The chain recombines TRBV5-1 with TRBJ1-1; TRBD1 is a possible D gene (5 bases). In germline, CDR1 is SGHRS, CDR2 YFSETQ. CDR3 size: 15 residues. The V end lost 2 bases, the J end lost 6 bases, and 17 bases lay between the germline ends. The CDR3 reads CASSLPGTGVSEAFF. The CDR3 region has the DNA TGCGCCAGCAGCTTACCCGGGACGGGGGTGTCTGAAGCTTTCTTT. The complete variable domain, with remaining parts taken from reference TRBV5-1 and TRBJ1-1, reads KAGVTQTPRYLIKTRGQQVTLSCSPISGHRSVSWYQQTPGQGLQFLFEYFSETQRNKGNFPGRFSGRQFSNSRSEMNVSTLELGDSALYLCASSLPGTGVSEAFFGQGTRLTVV.

V and J are TRBV19 and TRBJ2-1, with 10 bases that match TRBD1. The CDR3 is made up of 15 amino acids. Trimming at V came to 6 bases and at J to 4 bases, leaving 6 bases not matched to a gene. The germline V gene encodes CDR1 LNHDA and CDR2 SQIVND (reference sequence). Written as DNA, the CDR3 is TGTGCCAGTAGGATGGACAGGGGGGAATACAATGAGCAGTTCTTC. Protein product: CASRMDRGEYNEQFF.

J is TRBJ1-2 and V is TRBV11-2, with TRBD1 matching over 8 bases. CDR3 size: 14 residues. Germline loops: CDR1 SGHAT, CDR2 FQNNGV. V shed 4 bases, J shed 7 bases, and the junction held 8 bases outside the gene matches. The CDR3 is CASSSDRVLSGYTF. DNA for the CDR3: TGTGCCAGCAGCTCGGACAGGGTGCTTTCTGGCTACACCTTC.

This sequence joins TRBV7-6 and TRBJ2-1; 8 bases align to TRBD2. CDR1 is SGHVS and CDR2 is FNYEAQ in the germline V gene. The ends lost 5 bases at V and 3 bases at J; junction bases unmatched: 6. This CDR3 comprises 15 residues. DNA for the CDR3: TGTGCCAGCAGCGCTAGCGGGCTATACTACAATGAGCAGTTCTTC. This gives the protein CASSASGLYYNEQFF.

The genes are TRBV4-2 and TRBJ1-2, with D possibly being TRBD1 (6 bases). V shed 6 bases and J shed 2 bases, with 19 bases lying between them. Germline CDR1 LGHNA, CDR2 YNFKEQ. The CDR3 totals 16 residues. Written as DNA, the CDR3 is TGTGCCAGCAGTGAATCCCCCGGGACACCGAACTATGGCTACACCTTC. This encodes CASSESPGTPNYGYTF.

J is TRBJ2-3 and V is TRBV5-6, with 14 bases matching TRBD2. CDR1 is SGHDT and CDR2 is YYEEEE in the germline V gene. The V gene end was trimmed by 0 bases and the J gene end by 10 bases; junction bases not matched to a gene: 1. This CDR3 comprises 14 residues. The DNA for the CDR3 is TGTGCCAGCAGCTTGGGGACTAGCGGGAGGTCGCAGTATTTT. Translating it yields CASSLGTSGRSQYF.